Detailed here is one TCR beta chain. Data came from immunoSEQ multiplex PCR; TCRdb stores just in-frame clones and leaves some out. The data hold 40,000 to 50,000 clones, with 70% to 80% observed a single time. The data were obtained in a study of preoperative IRX-2 immunotherapy in early breast cancer. CDR3 length: 16 amino acids. With 1 base removed from V and 5 bases from J, the gap between germline ends came to 14 bases. Germline V gives CDR1 LNHNV, CDR2 YYDKDF (reference sequence). As for treatment: preoperative locoregional IRX-2 cytokine immunotherapy. The specimen comprised tumor tissue, sampled after IRX-2 immunotherapy. This clonotype originated in a human donor with breast cancer. The chain is built from TRBV15 and TRBJ2-2, with D possibly matching TRBD2 (5 bases). The CDR3: CATSRVSGRGTGELFF. CDR3 bases: TGTGCCACCAGCAGAGTATCGGGTCGAGGGACCGGGGAGCTGTTTTTT.